The source of this T cell receptor beta chain is a study of early T cells in non-severe SARS-CoV-2 infection. Study-level background: Sequencing was performed on bulk RNA from unsorted whole blood, leaving chains unpaired.

This clonotype has at least ten counts. The CDR3 is 13 residues long. The V end lost 5 bases, the J end lost 8 bases, and 18 bases lay between the germline ends. Germline lookup yields CDR1 GTSNPN and CDR2 SVGIG (reference sequence). As part of library construction, unique molecular identifiers were attached to individual cDNA molecules. One entry per CDR3 protein results from TCRdb running MiXCR on the 5' RACE reads. Found here are around 67,000 distinct CDR3 sequences, around 10% of them singletons; the top ten hold around 4%. The J gene is TRBJ1-1, the V gene TRBV30; possibly TRBD1 for D (5 bases). This clonotype originated in an adult who was a healthcare worker with PCR-confirmed SARS-CoV-2 infection or an uninfected control (not recorded which). Source material: whole blood. The CDR3 region is CAWRRGWTGEAFF. The CDR3 DNA reads as TGTGCCTGGCGGCGGGGCTGGACGGGGGAAGCTTTCTTT.